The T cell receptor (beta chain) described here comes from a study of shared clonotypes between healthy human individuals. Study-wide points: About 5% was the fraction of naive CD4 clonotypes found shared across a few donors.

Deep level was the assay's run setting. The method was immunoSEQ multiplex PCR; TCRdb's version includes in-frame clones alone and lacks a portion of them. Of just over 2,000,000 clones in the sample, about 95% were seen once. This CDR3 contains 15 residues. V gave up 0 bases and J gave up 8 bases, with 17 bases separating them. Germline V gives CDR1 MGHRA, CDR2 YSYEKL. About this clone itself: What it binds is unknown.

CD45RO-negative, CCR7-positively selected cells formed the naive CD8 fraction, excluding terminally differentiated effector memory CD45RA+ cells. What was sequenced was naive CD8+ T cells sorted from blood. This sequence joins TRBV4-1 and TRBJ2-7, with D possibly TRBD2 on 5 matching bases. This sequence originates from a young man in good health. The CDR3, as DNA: TGCGCCAGCAGCCAAGACCTCTCTGCGGGTTTAAAGCAGTACTTC. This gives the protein CASSQDLSAGLKQYF.